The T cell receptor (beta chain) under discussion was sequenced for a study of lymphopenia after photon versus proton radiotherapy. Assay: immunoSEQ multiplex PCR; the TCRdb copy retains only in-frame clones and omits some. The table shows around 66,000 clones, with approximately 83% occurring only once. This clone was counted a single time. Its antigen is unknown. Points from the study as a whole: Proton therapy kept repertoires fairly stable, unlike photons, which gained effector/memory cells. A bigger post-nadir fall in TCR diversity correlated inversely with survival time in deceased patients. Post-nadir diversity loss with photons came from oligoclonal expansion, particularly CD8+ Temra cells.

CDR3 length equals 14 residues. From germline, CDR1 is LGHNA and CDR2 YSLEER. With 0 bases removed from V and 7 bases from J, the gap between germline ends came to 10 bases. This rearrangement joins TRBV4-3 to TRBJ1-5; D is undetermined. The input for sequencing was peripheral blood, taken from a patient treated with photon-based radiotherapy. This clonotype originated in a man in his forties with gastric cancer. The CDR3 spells CASSQDTLGQPQHF. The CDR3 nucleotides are TGCGCCAGCAGCCAAGATACTCTCGGCCAGCCCCAGCATTTT.